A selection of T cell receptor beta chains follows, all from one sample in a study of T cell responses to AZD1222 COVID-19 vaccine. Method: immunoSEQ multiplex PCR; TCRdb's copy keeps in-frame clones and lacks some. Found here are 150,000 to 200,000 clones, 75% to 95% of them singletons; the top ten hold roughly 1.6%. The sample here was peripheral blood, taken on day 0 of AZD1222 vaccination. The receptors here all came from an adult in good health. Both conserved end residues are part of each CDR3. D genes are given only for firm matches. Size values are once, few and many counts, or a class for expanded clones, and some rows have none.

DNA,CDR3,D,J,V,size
TGTGCCAGCAGCTTAGATCTAAACACTGAAGCTTTCTTT,CASSLDLNTEAFF,.,TRBJ1-1,TRBV7-6,.
TGTGCCAGTAGTAGACTAGCGGGGGGCCCGTTGAATACGGGGGAGCTGTTTTTT,CASSRLAGGPLNTGELFF,TRBD2,TRBJ2-2,TRBV19,few
TGTGCCAGCGGATTCGGGGGGGGCGGTGAAGCTTTCTTT,CASGFGGGGEAFF,.,TRBJ1-1,TRBV28,.
TGTGCCAGCAGTCCGTTACAGGGGAGTCAGCCCCAGCATTTT,CASSPLQGSQPQHF,TRBD1,TRBJ1-5,TRBV6-5,once
TGCAGCGTTGCTCCAGCGATGGGGAACACTGAAGCTTTCTTT,CSVAPAMGNTEAFF,.,TRBJ1-1,TRBV29-1,.
TGTGCCAGCAGTGGACTAGTGTACGACAATGAGCAGTTCTTC,CASSGLVYDNEQFF,.,TRBJ2-1,TRBV2,.
TGCGCCAGCAGCCGGACCCGGATGGCACTCTCTGGAAACACCATATATTTT,CASSRTRMALSGNTIYF,.,TRBJ1-3,TRBV4-1,once
TGTGCCAGCAGTTACAGGGGCGCAGGCAATCAGCCCCAGCATTTT,CASSYRGAGNQPQHF,.,TRBJ1-5,TRBV6-5,.
TGTGCCAGCAGCGTAGTTGGCGGGGCCACTGAAGCTTTCTTT,CASSVVGGATEAFF,.,TRBJ1-1,TRBV9,.
TGTGCCAGTAGTATAGATTTCGGGACAGGGGTCGGAAGTCATGAGCAGTTCTTC,CASSIDFGTGVGSHEQFF,TRBD1,TRBJ2-1,TRBV19,.
TGTGCCAGCAGTTCATATCCGGGACAGGGGGATGAAAAACTGTTTTTT,CASSSYPGQGDEKLFF,TRBD1,TRBJ1-4,TRBV28,.
TGTGCCAGCAGTTCTCGCTGGGAGCAGTACTTC,CASSSRWEQYF,.,TRBJ2-7,TRBV6-2/TRBV6-3,.
TGTGCCAGCTCACCACCCCCGCCCTTGAACACTGAAGCTTTCTTT,CASSPPPPLNTEAFF,.,TRBJ1-1,TRBV18,once
TGCGCCAGCAGCCCGGGGGACAGGGTGAACACTGAAGCTTTCTTT,CASSPGDRVNTEAFF,TRBD1,TRBJ1-1,TRBV4-1,.
TGTGCCAGCAGGCCAGGGGATGGAGAGACCCAGTACTTC,CASRPGDGETQYF,.,TRBJ2-5,TRBV11-3,.
TGCAGTGCTAGTACCTACGGCGGAAATATAGCTCCTAATAATTCACCCCTCCACTTT,CSASTYGGNIAPNNSPLHF,.,TRBJ1-6,TRBV20-1,.
TGTGCCAGCAGCCAAGAAGGAGCGGCGCTACAAGAGACCCAGTACTTC,CASSQEGAALQETQYF,.,TRBJ2-5,TRBV3-1/TRBV3-2,.
TGTGCCACCAGCAGAGATCCTACAGGGGGTGCGGACACCGGGGAGCTGTTTTTT,CATSRDPTGGADTGELFF,TRBD1,TRBJ2-2,TRBV15,few
TGTGCCAGCAGTCCCCGACAGGGGTTTAGGACTGAAGCTTTCTTT,CASSPRQGFRTEAFF,TRBD1,TRBJ1-1,TRBV27,.
TGTGCCAGCAGCTGGGGGGGGCCGGGGGTCGACAATGAGCAGTTCTTC,CASSWGGPGVDNEQFF,.,TRBJ2-1,TRBV5-4,.
TGTGCCAGCAGTTCCCGGGGAAGCACAGATACGCAGTATTTT,CASSSRGSTDTQYF,.,TRBJ2-3,TRBV6-6,.
TGTGCCAGCAGGAGGGGACAGTTGGTTTATAATTCACCCCTCCACTTT,CASRRGQLVYNSPLHF,TRBD1,TRBJ1-6,TRBV27,.
TGTGCCTGGAGTCGACAGGGGGCTAACTATGGCTACACCTTC,CAWSRQGANYGYTF,TRBD1,TRBJ1-2,TRBV30,.
TGTGCCAGTAGTGGGGATACAGGGGTCGGTGACTATGGCTACACCTTC,CASSGDTGVGDYGYTF,TRBD1,TRBJ1-2,TRBV19,once
TGTGCCAGCAAAGAGGGAACTGAAGCTTTCTTT,CASKEGTEAFF,.,TRBJ1-1,TRBV12-3/TRBV12-4,.
TGCAGTGCGAGTAGGGCGGGACTGGCCAATGGCTACACCTTC,CSASRAGLANGYTF,.,TRBJ1-2,TRBV20-1,.